Given below is one T cell receptor beta chain in context. This sample was taken from a study of blood T cell repertoires in COVID-19. About the research overall: The analysed material was cDNA or gDNA that came from T cells, B-cell-depleted T cells, or PBMCs.

Trimming stripped 2 bases from V and 8 bases from J, with 10 bases between. Germline V CDR1 and CDR2: SGDLS, YYNGEE. The CDR3 has 12 residues. Per the original data handling: Amplification with reference gene primers provided the estimates of nucleated cell counts. The repertoire was sequenced with immunoSEQ multiplex PCR; TCRdb's copy has only in-frame clones and lacks some. Clone size and V and J calls were adopted from that table, with D and trimming inferred from the DNA. Of over 300,000 clones in the sample, around 89% are singletons; the top ten hold about 9.9%. Participants were aged 18 to 89 years from around 26 US areas. Cohort allocation depended upon clinical history that participants reported.

The V call is TRBV9, the J call TRBJ1-2, with D possibly matching TRBD1 (5 bases). The source material was PBMCs or T cells enriched from blood (not recorded which). The clonotype comes from a woman between 40 and 55 years old who had recovered from COVID-19. This CDR3 reads CASSVGPWGYTF. CDR3 DNA: TGTGCCAGCAGCGTGGGGCCGTGGGGCTACACCTTC.